This entry describes one T cell receptor beta chain. It is likely a read error, because the conserved phenylalanine at the end of the CDR3 is missing. The limits of the CDR3 on the DNA are not certain, so only TCRdb's listed CDR3 is given. Assay: immunoSEQ multiplex PCR; the TCRdb copy retains only in-frame clones and omits some. The sample holds fewer than 350,000 clones; 90% are singletons and the top ten take around 6.8%. The CDR3 spans 17 amino acids, including both terminal residues. This entry belongs to a study of blood T cell repertoires in COVID-19. The gene calls are TRBV21-1 and TRBJ2-4; the D call of TRBD2 is as the table states it, not checked on the DNA. TRBV21-1 constitutes a pseudogene. The receptor was derived from a woman aged 25 to 39 with COVID-19, enrolled during active disease. Material: peripheral blood. CDR3 amino acids: CASSKVPSGIAKNIQYS.